This is a list of T cell receptor beta chains from one sample in a study of shared clonotypes between healthy human individuals. Only in-frame clones appear in the TCRdb table, and some are missing; sequencing was by immunoSEQ multiplex PCR. Of hundreds of thousands of clones listed, around 78% are singletons. The sequencing input was PBMCs. Receptors originate from a woman aged 40 to 50 in good health. Some clones in this sample may be carry-over from other donors' samples. CDR3s include the opening cysteine and the closing phenylalanine or tryptophan. A D gene is named only where the DNA matches it firmly. Size is stated for part of the rows, as once, few or many counts, or as a class when the clone is expanded.

TRBJ2-1	TRBV29-1	NA	NA	CSVDLVTEVYSYNEQFF	TGCAGCGTTGATCTTGTGACAGAAGTATACTCCTACAATGAGCAGTTCTTC
TRBJ2-3	TRBV5-4	NA	NA	CASSLLSGTLSTDTQYF	TGTGCCAGCAGCTTGTTATCGGGGACCCTTAGCACAGATACGCAGTATTTT
TRBJ2-3	TRBV6-4	NA	NA	CASRLGIGTDTQYF	TGTGCCAGCAGGTTGGGCATCGGCACAGATACGCAGTATTTT
TRBJ2-1	TRBV10-3	NA	NA	CAISESRGEQFF	TGTGCCATCAGTGAGAGCCGGGGTGAGCAGTTCTTC
TRBJ2-1	TRBV19	TRBD2	few	CASTPFGTSGNYNEQFF	TGTGCCAGTACCCCTTTCGGGACTAGCGGGAACTACAATGAGCAGTTCTTC
TRBJ2-7	TRBV5-4	TRBD2	NA	CASSHLAGPTYEQYF	TGTGCCAGCAGCCACCTAGCGGGCCCAACCTACGAGCAGTACTTC
TRBJ2-4	TRBV14	TRBD1	NA	CASSDRVQNIQYF	TGTGCCAGCAGCGACAGGGTCCAAAACATTCAGTACTTC
TRBJ2-5	TRBV27	TRBD2	NA	CASYWEGLSGSETQYF	TGTGCCAGCTACTGGGAGGGCCTTAGCGGGAGTGAGACCCAGTACTTC
TRBJ2-2	TRBV25-1	NA	few	CASSEGARANTGELFF	TGTGCCAGCAGTGAGGGGGCTAGAGCGAACACCGGGGAGCTGTTTTTT
TRBJ2-3	TRBV19	TRBD1	NA	CASSIGGTGEADTQYF	TGTGCCAGTAGTATAGGGGGGACAGGAGAGGCAGATACGCAGTATTTT
TRBJ1-1	TRBV6-5	NA	NA	CASWRRGPEAFF	TGTGCCAGCTGGAGAAGGGGACCTGAAGCTTTCTTT
TRBJ2-2	TRBV27	NA	once	CASSLQRTVITGELFF	TGTGCCAGCAGTTTACAGCGGACGGTTATCACCGGGGAGCTGTTTTTT
TRBJ2-7	TRBV18	NA	once	CASSPSLTGTYEQYF	TGTGCCAGCTCACCCTCTTTAACAGGGACCTACGAGCAGTACTTC
TRBJ1-3	TRBV18	TRBD1	NA	CASSQLGTGTPGNTIYF	TGTGCCAGCTCCCAGCTAGGGACAGGCACCCCTGGAAACACCATATATTTT
TRBJ1-2	TRBV5-4	TRBD1	NA	CASSAEDRGYGYTF	TGTGCCAGCAGCGCCGAGGACAGGGGTTATGGCTACACCTTC
TRBJ2-7	TRBV5-4	TRBD1	NA	CASSPGTVYEQYF	TGTGCCAGCAGTCCCGGGACAGTCTACGAGCAGTACTTC
TRBJ2-3	TRBV5-1	NA	once	CASSLGWSTDTQYF	TGCGCCAGCAGCTTGGGGTGGAGCACAGATACGCAGTATTTT
TRBJ2-3	TRBV6-6	TRBD2	NA	CASSYRTSGGGTQYF	TGTGCCAGCAGTTACAGGACTAGCGGTGGTGGTACGCAGTATTTT
TRBJ2-5	TRBV10-3	NA	NA	CAIRWTTQETQYF	TGTGCCATCAGATGGACTACACAAGAGACCCAGTACTTC
TRBJ2-5	TRBV19	NA	NA	CASSLWAGETQYF	TGTGCCAGTAGTTTGTGGGCGGGAGAGACCCAGTACTTC
TRBJ2-7	TRBV7-2	TRBD1	few	CASSSPRATGNYEQYF	TGTGCCAGCAGCTCCCCCCGTGCGACAGGGAACTACGAGCAGTACTTC
TRBJ2-7	TRBV5-5	NA	few	CASSFVGGPSVEQYF	TGTGCCAGCAGCTTCGTAGGCGGGCCCTCCGTCGAGCAGTACTTC
TRBJ2-7	TRBV19	NA	NA	CASSPMGDRGEQYF	TGTGCCAGTAGTCCAATGGGGGATAGGGGCGAGCAGTACTTC
TRBJ2-7	TRBV28	NA	NA	CASSLRTPYEQYF	TGTGCCAGCAGTTTACGGACTCCCTACGAGCAGTACTTC
TRBJ2-2	TRBV10-3	NA	many	CAISEWSERNTGELFF	TGTGCCATCAGTGAGTGGAGTGAGAGGAACACCGGGGAGCTGTTTTTT
TRBJ2-1	TRBV6-5	NA	NA	CASSPIGRANEQFF	TGTGCCAGCAGCCCCATCGGCAGGGCCAATGAGCAGTTCTTC
TRBJ2-1	TRBV5-1	TRBD1	NA	CASSLIGQGEGEQFF	TGCGCCAGCAGCTTAATAGGACAGGGGGAGGGTGAGCAGTTCTTC